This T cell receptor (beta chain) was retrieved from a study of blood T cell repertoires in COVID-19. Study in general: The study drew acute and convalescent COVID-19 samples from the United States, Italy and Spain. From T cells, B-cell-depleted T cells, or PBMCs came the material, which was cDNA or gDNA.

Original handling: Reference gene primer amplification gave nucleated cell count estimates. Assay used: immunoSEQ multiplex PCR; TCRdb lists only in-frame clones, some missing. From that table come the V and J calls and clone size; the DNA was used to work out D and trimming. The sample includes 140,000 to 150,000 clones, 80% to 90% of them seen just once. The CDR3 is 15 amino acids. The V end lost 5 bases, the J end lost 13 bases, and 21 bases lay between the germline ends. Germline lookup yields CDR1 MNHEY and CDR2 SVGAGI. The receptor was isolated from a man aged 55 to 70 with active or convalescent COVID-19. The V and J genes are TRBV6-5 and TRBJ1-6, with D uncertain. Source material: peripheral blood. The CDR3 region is CASSNSMAPEFPLHF. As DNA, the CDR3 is TGTGCCAGCAGTAACAGTATGGCCCCAGAGTTTCCCCTCCACTTT.